This TCR beta chain was captured in a study of response to subunit inactivated influenza vaccine. Each CDR3 protein is one row after TCRdb ran MiXCR on the RT-PCR reads. This table has some 500,000 distinct CDR3 sequences, roughly 23% appearing once. On this clonotype: The target antigen is unknown.

Study findings and constraints: It was the authors' suggestion that each seasonal influenza vaccination recruits few new T cells.

Trimming shortened V by 3 bases and J by 6 bases, and 12 bases separated the two germline ends. Germline V lookup: CDR1 SGHTA, CDR2 FQGNSA. This CDR3 spans 14 amino acids. The specimen was CD4+ T cells sorted from PBMCs, collected roughly 5 days after vaccination. This sequence was found in a man in his forties or fifties who received an inactivated influenza vaccine. The gene calls are TRBV7-2 and TRBJ2-1; possibly TRBD2 for D (7 bases). CDR3: CASSFPGGLNEQFF. CDR3 nucleotide sequence: TGTGCCAGCAGCTTCCCGGGGGGCCTCAATGAGCAGTTCTTC.